Listed here is a single T cell receptor (beta chain). This clonotype was picked up a small number of times. Its target antigen remains unknown. No qualities accompany the bases; no much larger clone lies one base away. The TCR beta CDR3 regions were amplified from the RNA transcripts. For the first round of RT-PCR on the TCR CDR3, the HTBI primer set was used together with the Qiagen OneStep RT-PCR kit. Libraries were constructed in a second round of multiplex PCR, after which size selection and purification were performed. Libraries were sequenced paired-end with 100 bp reads on an Illumina HiSeq2000. The paper's data handling went like this. SOAPnuke was used to process the raw data, removing reads that contained adapters or uncalled bases, had a mean Phred below 15, or lacked an exact match to the constant primer or identifier. High-quality paired reads were merged using COPE v1.2.5, and each unique nucleotide sequence was defined as a clonotype. MiTCR v1.1 was used to align clonotypes to the IMGT TRBV, TRBD and TRBJ reference segments. Only V-J combinations with frequency above 0.0001, covering about 99% of repertoires, were analysed. The TCS score was defined as the ratio of F50 (clonal expansion) to E x V (chaos), calculated using BLOSUM62-based TCRdist between CDR3 peptides within each V-J. Welch's t-statistics and random forest reduced around 550 V-J features to 10 to 15, which were used in a naive Bayes classifier (R e1071). TCRdb took the public reads, trimmed them with fastp at Q25, ran MiXCR for clone calling and kept in-frame beta chains. Duplicate CDR3 protein sequences are folded into a single record with the most common DNA and genes. In this record, the V and J calls reflect TCRdb's handling and not the investigators' own analysis. Counted in this sample were a few hundred thousand distinct CDR3 sequences; around 20% of them appeared once. The leading ten clones occupy around 27% of the sample.

This sample is part of a study of T cells in Graves' hyperthyroidism and ophthalmopathy (dated by TCRdb to between 2018 and 2020). About the full investigation: Peripheral blood samples were taken at the time of initial diagnosis, prior to any treatment. Thyroid tissue and blood T-cell repertoires from six Graves' hyperthyroidism patients were also compared in the study. TCR V-J signatures able to tell the groups apart were searched for in a discovery cohort of some 97 patients, of whom 43 had Graves' ophthalmopathy and around 58 had stable Graves' hyperthyroidism. The paper describes TCR Vbeta CDR3 sequencing of more than 120 peripheral blood samples, made up of 43 ophthalmopathy patients, over 70 hyperthyroidism patients and roughly 17 progressor patients. Prospective prediction of ophthalmopathy was tested in an independent validation cohort of some 19 hyperthyroidism patients and some 17 patients who later progressed to ophthalmopathy. The approximately 98 discovery patients were randomly divided into training and test sets at a 7:3 ratio. Following sampling, methimazole starting at 30 mg daily was given to hyperthyroidism patients, and high-dose intravenous methylprednisolone was given to ophthalmopathy patients. Overall results and qualifications from the work: Blood samples also contained most of the expanded thyroid clonotypes (frequency above 0.001), which suggests that blood repertoires may reflect thyroid immune responses. No statistical method was used to set the sample size in advance, and investigators knew the group allocation. In cross-validation, a model built on a 13 V-J signature told ophthalmopathy apart from stable hyperthyroidism with less than 90% sensitivity and about 81% specificity, and in testing the same model reached 80%/75%. During validation, the model predicted progression to ophthalmopathy a median of about 5.9 months ahead of onset, with almost 71% sensitivity and 72% to 85% specificity.

Stable Graves' hyperthyroidism was defined as the absence of progression to ophthalmopathy over 18 months of follow-up. Hyperthyroidism patients were newly diagnosed, had a disease duration of under 2 months, and were aged 18 to 65 years. Exclusion was applied to patients with uncontrolled infections, other autoimmune diseases, pregnancy or lactation. Diagnoses relied on clinical symptoms, serum thyroxine and TRAb, thyroid ultrasound and orbital computed tomography. Ficoll-Paque density gradient centrifugation was used to isolate PBMCs from approximately 10 ml of fresh peripheral blood. Total RNA was extracted with Trizol reagent, and quality was checked on an Agilent 2100 Bioanalyzer. Material: blood. The clonotype was recovered from a man aged 18 to 30 with Graves' hyperthyroidism.

The CDR3 corresponds to CASSQGIRGPSYEQYF. The bases read TGTGCCAGCAGCCAAGGAATCCGGGGGCCTTCCTACGAGCAGTACTTC. The sequence joins TRBV14 to TRBJ2-7; the D assignment is uncertain and may be TRBD1 or TRBD2, with 6 bases supporting each. From cysteine to phenylalanine, the CDR3 is 16 amino acids long. Just the 48-base CDR3 DNA is kept, in frame starting at base 1. V is shortened by 1 base, J by 1 base, and the region joining them spans 14 bases. As encoded in the germline V gene, CDR1 is SGHDN while CDR2 is FVKESK.